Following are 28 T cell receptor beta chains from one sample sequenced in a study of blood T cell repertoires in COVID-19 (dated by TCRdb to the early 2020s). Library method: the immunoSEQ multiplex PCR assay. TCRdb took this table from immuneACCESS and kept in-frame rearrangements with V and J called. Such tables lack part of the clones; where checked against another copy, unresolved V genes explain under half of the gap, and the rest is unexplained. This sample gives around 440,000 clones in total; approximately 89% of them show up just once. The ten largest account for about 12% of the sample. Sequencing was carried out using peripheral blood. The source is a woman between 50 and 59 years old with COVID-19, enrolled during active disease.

The CDR3: CASSLGAQSEQFF. As DNA, the CDR3 is TGTGCCAGCAGCTTAGGGGCGCAGAGTGAGCAGTTCTTC. The chain recombines TRBV11-3 with TRBJ2-1; D is uncertain. V was cut by 1 base and J by 9 bases, with 10 bases left in between. The germline V gene encodes CDR1 SGHNT and CDR2 YENEEA. CDR3 length: 13 amino acids.

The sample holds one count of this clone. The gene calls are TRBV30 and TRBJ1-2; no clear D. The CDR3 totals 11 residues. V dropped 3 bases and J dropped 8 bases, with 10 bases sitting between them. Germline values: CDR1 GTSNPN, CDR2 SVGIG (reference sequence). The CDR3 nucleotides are TGTGCCTGGAGCGAAGGGAGAGGCTACACCTTC. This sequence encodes CAWSEGRGYTF.

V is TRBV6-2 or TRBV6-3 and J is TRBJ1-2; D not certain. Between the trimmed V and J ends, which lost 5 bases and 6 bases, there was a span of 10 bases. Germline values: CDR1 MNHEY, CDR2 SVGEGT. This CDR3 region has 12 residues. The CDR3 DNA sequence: TGTGCCAGCAGTCCCTCAGGCAATGGCTACACCTTC. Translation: CASSPSGNGYTF.

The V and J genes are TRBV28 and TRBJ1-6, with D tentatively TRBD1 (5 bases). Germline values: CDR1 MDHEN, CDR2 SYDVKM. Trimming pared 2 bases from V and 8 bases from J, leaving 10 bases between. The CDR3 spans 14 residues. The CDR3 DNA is TGTGCCAGCAGTTTAAGCGACAGATATTCACCCCTCCACTTT. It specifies CASSLSDRYSPLHF.

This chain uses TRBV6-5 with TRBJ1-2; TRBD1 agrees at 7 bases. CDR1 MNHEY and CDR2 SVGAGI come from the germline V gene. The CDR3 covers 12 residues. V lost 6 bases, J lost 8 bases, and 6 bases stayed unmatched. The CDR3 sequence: CASRRTGEGYTF. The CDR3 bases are TGTGCCAGCAGGCGAACAGGGGAGGGCTACACCTTC.

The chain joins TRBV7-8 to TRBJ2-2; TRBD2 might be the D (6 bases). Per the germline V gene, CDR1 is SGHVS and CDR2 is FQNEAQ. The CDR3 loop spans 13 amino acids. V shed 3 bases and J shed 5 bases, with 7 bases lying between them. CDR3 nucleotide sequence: TGTGCCAGCAGCTTCGCGGGGACCGGGGAGCTGTTTTTT. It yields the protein CASSFAGTGELFF.

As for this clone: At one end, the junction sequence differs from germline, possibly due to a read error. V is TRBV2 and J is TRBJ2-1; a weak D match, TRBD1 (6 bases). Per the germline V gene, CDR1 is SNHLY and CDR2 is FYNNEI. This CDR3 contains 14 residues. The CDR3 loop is CASSGGPDYNEQFF. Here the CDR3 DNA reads TGTGCCAGTAGTGGGGGCCCAGACTACAATGAGCAGTTCTTC.

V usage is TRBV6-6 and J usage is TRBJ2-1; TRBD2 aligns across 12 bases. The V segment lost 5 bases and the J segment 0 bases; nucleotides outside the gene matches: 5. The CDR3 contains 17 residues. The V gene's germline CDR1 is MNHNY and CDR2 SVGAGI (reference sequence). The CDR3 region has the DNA TGTGCCAGCAGTCTCCTAGCGGGGGGGCCCTCCTACAATGAGCAGTTCTTC. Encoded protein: CASSLLAGGPSYNEQFF.

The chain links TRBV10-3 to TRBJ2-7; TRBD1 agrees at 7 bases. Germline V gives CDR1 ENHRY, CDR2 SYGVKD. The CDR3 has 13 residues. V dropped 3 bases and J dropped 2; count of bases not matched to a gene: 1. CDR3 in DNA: TGTGCCATCAGTGAAGGACAGGCCTACGAGCAGTACTTC. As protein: CAISEGQAYEQYF.

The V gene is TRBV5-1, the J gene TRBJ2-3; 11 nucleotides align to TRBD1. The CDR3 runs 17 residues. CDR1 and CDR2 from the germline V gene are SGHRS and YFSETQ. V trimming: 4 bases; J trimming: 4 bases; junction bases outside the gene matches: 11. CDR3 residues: CASSPGTGGLSADTQYF. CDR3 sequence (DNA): TGCGCCAGCAGCCCCGGGACAGGGGGTCTTAGCGCAGATACGCAGTATTTT.

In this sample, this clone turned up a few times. As DNA, the CDR3 is TGTGCCAGCAGCCCCCAGGTTTTCGCCTATAATTCACCCCTCCACTTT. Translating it yields CASSPQVFAYNSPLHF. The V gene is TRBV9, the J gene TRBJ1-6; unclear D gene. Trimming took off 4 bases at V and 2 bases at J, with 13 bases between the two ends. The CDR3 sequence is 16 residues long. Germline V lookup: CDR1 SGDLS, CDR2 YYNGEE.

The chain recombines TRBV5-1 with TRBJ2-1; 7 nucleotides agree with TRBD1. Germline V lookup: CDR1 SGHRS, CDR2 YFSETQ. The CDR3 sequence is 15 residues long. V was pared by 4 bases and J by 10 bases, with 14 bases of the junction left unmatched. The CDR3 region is CASSTQPGQPNEQFF. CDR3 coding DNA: TGCGCCAGCAGCACTCAACCGGGACAGCCGAACGAGCAGTTCTTC.

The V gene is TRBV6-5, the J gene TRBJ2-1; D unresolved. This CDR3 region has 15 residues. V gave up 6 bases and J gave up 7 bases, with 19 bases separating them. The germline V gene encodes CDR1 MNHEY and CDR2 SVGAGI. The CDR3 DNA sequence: TGTGCCAGCAGCCTGTCCGTCGCTAGTAGGAATGAGCAGTTCTTC. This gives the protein CASSLSVASRNEQFF.

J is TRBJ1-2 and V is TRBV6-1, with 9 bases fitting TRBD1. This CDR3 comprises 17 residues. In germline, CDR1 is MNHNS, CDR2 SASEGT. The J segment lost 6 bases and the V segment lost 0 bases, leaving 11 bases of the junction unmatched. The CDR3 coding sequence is TGTGCCAGCAGTGAAGCTATAGGACAGGGGACGAAGAATGGCTACACCTTC. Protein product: CASSEAIGQGTKNGYTF.

Here the CDR3 DNA reads TGTGCCAGCAGCAAGCCTAGCGGGGCCAAAAACATTCAGTACTTC. Its protein is CASSKPSGAKNIQYF. This rearrangement joins TRBV21-1 to TRBJ2-4; whether TRBD2, the table's D call, matches the DNA was not checked. TRBV21-1 is deemed a pseudogene. The CDR3 has 15 residues.

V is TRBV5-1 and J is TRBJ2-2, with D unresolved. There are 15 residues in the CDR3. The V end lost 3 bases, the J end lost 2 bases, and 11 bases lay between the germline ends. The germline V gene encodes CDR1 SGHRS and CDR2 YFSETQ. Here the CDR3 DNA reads TGCGCCAGCAGCTCTGTCCCCCCCAACACCGGGGAGCTGTTTTTT. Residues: CASSSVPPNTGELFF.

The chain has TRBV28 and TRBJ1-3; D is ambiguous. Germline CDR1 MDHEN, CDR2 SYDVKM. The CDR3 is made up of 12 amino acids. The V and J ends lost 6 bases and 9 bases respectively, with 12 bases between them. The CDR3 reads CASSASGGTIYF. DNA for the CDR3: TGTGCCAGCAGCGCGTCCGGTGGCACCATATATTTT. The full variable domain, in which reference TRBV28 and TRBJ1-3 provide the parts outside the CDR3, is DVKVTQSSRYLVKRTGEKVFLECVQDMDHENMFWYRQDPGLGLRLIYFSYDVKMKEKGDIPEGYSVSREKKERFSLILESASTNQTSMYLCASSASGGTIYFGEGSWLTVV.

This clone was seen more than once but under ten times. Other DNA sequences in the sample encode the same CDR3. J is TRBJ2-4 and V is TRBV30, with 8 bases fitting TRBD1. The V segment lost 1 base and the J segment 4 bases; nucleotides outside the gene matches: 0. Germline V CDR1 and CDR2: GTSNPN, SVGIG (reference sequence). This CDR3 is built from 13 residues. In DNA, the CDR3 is TGTGCCTGGAGTGGACAGGGGAAAAACATTCAGTACTTC. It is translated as CAWSGQGKNIQYF.

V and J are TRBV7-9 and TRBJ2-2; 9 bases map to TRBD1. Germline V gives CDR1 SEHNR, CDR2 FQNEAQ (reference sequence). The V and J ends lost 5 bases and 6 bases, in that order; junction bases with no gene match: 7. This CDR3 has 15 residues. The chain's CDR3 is CASSTTGGAAGELFF. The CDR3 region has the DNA TGTGCCAGCAGCACCACAGGGGGCGCCGCCGGGGAGCTGTTTTTT.

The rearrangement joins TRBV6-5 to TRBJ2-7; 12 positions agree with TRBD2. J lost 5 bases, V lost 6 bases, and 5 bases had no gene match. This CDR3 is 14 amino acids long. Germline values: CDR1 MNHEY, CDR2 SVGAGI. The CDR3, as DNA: TGTGCCAGCAGACCTAGCGGGGGGGCCAACGAGCAGTACTTC. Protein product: CASRPSGGANEQYF.

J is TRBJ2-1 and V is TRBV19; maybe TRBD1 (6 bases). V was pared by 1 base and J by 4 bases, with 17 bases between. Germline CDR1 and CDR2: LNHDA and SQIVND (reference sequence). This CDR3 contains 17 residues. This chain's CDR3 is CASSIVRGAQVYNEQFF. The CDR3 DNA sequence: TGTGCCAGTAGTATAGTCAGGGGCGCACAGGTGTACAATGAGCAGTTCTTC.

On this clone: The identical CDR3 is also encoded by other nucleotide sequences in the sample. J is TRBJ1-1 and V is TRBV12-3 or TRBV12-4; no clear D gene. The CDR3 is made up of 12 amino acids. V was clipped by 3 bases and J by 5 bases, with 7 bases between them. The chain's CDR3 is CASSFGRTEAFF. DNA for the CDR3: TGTGCCAGCAGTTTCGGGAGAACTGAAGCTTTCTTT.

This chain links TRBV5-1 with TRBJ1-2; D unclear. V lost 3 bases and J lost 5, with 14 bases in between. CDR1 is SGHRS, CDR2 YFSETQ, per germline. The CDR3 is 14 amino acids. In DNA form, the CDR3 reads TGCGCCAGCAGCTCGCACGGGGAGGGTTATGGCTACACCTTC. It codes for CASSSHGEGYGYTF.

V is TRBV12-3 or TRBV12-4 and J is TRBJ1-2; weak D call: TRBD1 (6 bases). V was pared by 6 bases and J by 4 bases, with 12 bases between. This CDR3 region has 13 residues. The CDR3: CASSLGTTYGYTF. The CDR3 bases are TGTGCCAGCAGCCTCGGGACAACCTATGGCTACACCTTC.

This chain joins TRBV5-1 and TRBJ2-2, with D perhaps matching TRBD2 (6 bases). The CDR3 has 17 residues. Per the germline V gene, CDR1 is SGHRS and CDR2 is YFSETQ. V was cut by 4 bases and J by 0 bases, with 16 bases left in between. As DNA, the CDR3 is TGCGCCAGCAGCCCCCGTTTGGGGGAGGCGAACACCGGGGAGCTGTTTTTT. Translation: CASSPRLGEANTGELFF. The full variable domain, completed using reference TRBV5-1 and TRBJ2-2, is KAGVTQTPRYLIKTRGQQVTLSCSPISGHRSVSWYQQTPGQGLQFLFEYFSETQRNKGNFPGRFSGRQFSNSRSEMNVSTLELGDSALYLCASSPRLGEANTGELFFGEGSRLTVL.

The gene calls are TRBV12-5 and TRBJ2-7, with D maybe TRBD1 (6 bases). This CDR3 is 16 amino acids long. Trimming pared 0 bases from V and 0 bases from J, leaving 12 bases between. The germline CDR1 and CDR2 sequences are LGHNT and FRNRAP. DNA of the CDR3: TGTGCTAGTGGTTTGGTACAGGGACGGACCTCCTACGAGCAGTACTTC. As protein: CASGLVQGRTSYEQYF.

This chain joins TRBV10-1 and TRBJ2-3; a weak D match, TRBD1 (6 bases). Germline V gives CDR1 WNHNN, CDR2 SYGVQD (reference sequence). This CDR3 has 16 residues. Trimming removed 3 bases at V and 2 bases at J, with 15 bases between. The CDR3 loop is CASSDQLQGNTDTQYF. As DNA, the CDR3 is TGCGCCAGCAGTGACCAACTACAGGGAAACACAGATACGCAGTATTTT.

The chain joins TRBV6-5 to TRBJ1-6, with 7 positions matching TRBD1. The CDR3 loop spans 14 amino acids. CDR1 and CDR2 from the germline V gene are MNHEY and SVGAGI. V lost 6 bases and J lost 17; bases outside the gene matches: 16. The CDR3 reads CASSPFQGGRTFHF. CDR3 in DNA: TGTGCCAGCAGCCCCTTCCAGGGGGGAAGGACTTTCCACTTT.